This paragraph covers one TCR beta chain sequence. Its cognate antigen is unknown. The CDR3 runs to 16 residues. Per germline, CDR1 SGHVS and CDR2 FNYEAQ. V was pared by 5 bases and J by 0 bases, with 8 bases of the junction left unmatched. The data stem from a study of cytomegalovirus exposure and HLA in healthy donors. Study-level findings and limits: A prior analysis recorded that most TCR beta V segments were productive about 87% or about 30% of the time. With later analysis, a missense DCLRE1C variant became linked to TCR beta V- and J-gene trimming. Donors were assumed by presence/absence analyses to have roughly uniform sequencing depth.

PCR was performed using 60 Vbeta and 13 Jbeta primers. Repertoires were generated with immunoSEQ multiplex PCR, while TCRdb's copy carries only in-frame clones and drops some. The repertoire holds roughly 93,000 clones, with around 75% as singletons. Donors counted as nominally healthy when sampled, yet unrecorded immune exposures were likely. Source material: PBMCs. V is TRBV7-6 and J is TRBJ2-3; the match to TRBD2 covers 7 bases. This TCR came from a man in his late teens or twenties in good health and CMV-seropositive. Here the CDR3 reads CASSLENSGSTDTQYF. CDR3 nucleotide sequence: TGTGCCAGCAGCCTCGAGAATAGCGGGAGCACAGATACGCAGTATTTT.